These 15 T cell receptor beta chains share one sample of origin, sequenced in a study of cytomegalovirus exposure and HLA in healthy donors. Amplification used 60 Vbeta primers and 13 Jbeta primers. The repertoire was sequenced with immunoSEQ multiplex PCR; TCRdb's copy has only in-frame clones and lacks some. Seen here are 200,000 or so clones, around 85% observed once, and the top ten hold about 1.7%. Sequenced input: PBMCs. These receptors all stem from a man between 45 and 60 years old in good health and CMV-seronegative.

V usage is TRBV19 and J usage is TRBJ1-2; 10 nucleotides line up with TRBD1. Germline CDR1 reads LNHDA; CDR2 reads SQIVND (reference sequence). There are 14 residues in the CDR3. V shed 7 bases and J 8 bases; nucleotides not matched to a gene: 10. CDR3 sequence reads: CASTIDRGREGYTF. The CDR3, as DNA: TGTGCCAGTACCATAGACAGGGGGCGCGAAGGCTACACCTTC.

This clone has a single count. The chain is built from TRBV19 and TRBJ2-6, with TRBD2 matching over 9 bases. The CDR3 length is 16 residues. After removal of 3 bases from V and 2 bases from J, the junction contained 2 bases not matched to a gene. The germline V gene has CDR1 LNHDA and CDR2 SQIVND (reference sequence). For the CDR3, the DNA is TGTGCCAGTAGTATCGCGGGAGGGGCTGGGGCCAACGTCCTGACTTTC. It yields the protein CASSIAGGAGANVLTF.

The chain joins TRBV5-1 to TRBJ2-2; TRBD2 agrees at 8 bases. Unmatched junction bases numbered 4, after V lost 3 bases and J lost 6 bases. The CDR3 runs to 14 residues. Germline-derived CDR1 and CDR2 are SGHRS and YFSETQ. The CDR3 DNA follows: TGCGCCAGCAGCTCCACAGCGGGGGCCGGGGAGCTGTTTTTT. Protein product: CASSSTAGAGELFF.

The chain employs TRBV7-2 and TRBJ2-5; TRBD2 aligns across 11 bases. The CDR3 runs 15 residues. Looked up from germline, CDR1 is SGHTA and CDR2 is FQGNSA. J gave up 7 bases and V 4 bases, and 8 bases lay outside the gene matches. CDR3 in amino acids: CASSSTSGNYGTQYF. CDR3 nucleotides: TGTGCCAGCAGCTCGACTAGCGGGAACTATGGGACCCAGTACTTC.

The chain links TRBV28 to TRBJ2-3; D is possibly TRBD2 (6 bases). The CDR3 totals 17 residues. Trimming took 7 bases from V and 2 from J, leaving 22 bases between them. The germline gives CDR1 MDHEN, CDR2 SYDVKM. CDR3 nucleotides: TGTGCCAGCAACGACGCGGGGACCGCTTGGGACACAGATACGCAGTATTTT. It is translated as CASNDAGTAWDTDTQYF.

The chain uses TRBV4-2 and TRBJ2-1; TRBD2 aligns across 8 bases. CDR1 LGHNA and CDR2 YNFKEQ come from the germline V gene. V gave up 4 bases and J gave up 3 bases; unmatched junction bases: 11. The CDR3 loop spans 17 amino acids. The CDR3 DNA reads as TGTGCCAGCAGCCCCCCCGCTGGTAGCGGGATCTACAATGAGCAGTTCTTC. Translating it yields CASSPPAGSGIYNEQFF.

The CDR3 region has the DNA TGTGCCAGCTCACAGTATAGCATCCCAGATACGCAGTATTTT. Protein product: CASSQYSIPDTQYF. V and J are TRBV18 and TRBJ2-3, with no clear D. The CDR3 has 14 residues. Trimming removed 4 bases at V and 4 bases at J, with 12 bases between. The V gene's germline CDR1 is KGHSH and CDR2 LQKENI.

This chain joins TRBV5-1 and TRBJ2-2; 7 bases line up with TRBD2. Losses at the gene ends were 0 bases for V and 4 bases for J; bases not matched to a gene: 3. CDR1 is SGHRS, CDR2 YFSETQ, per germline. This CDR3 comprises 15 residues. This chain's CDR3 is CASSLVPGGTGELFF. The CDR3, as DNA: TGCGCCAGCAGCTTGGTTCCGGGGGGCACCGGGGAGCTGTTTTTT.

This chain links TRBV10-3 with TRBJ1-4; weak D call: TRBD1 (6 bases). Germline lookup yields CDR1 ENHRY and CDR2 SYGVKD. Trimming removed 8 bases from V and 4 bases from J, with 11 bases in between. This CDR3 region has 13 residues. CDR3 loop: CAIGGAVNEKLFF. DNA for the CDR3: TGTGCCATCGGGGGCGCCGTTAATGAAAAACTGTTTTTT.

The chain carries TRBV6-4 and TRBJ2-2; D not certain. Germline V gene sequence: CDR1 MRHNA, CDR2 SNTAGT. Trimming stripped 0 bases from V and 3 bases from J, with 5 bases between. This CDR3 is built from 14 residues. CDR3 sequence: CASSDSFDTGELFF. DNA of the CDR3: TGTGCCAGCAGTGACTCTTTCGACACCGGGGAGCTGTTTTTT.

The chain combines TRBV5-1 with TRBJ1-2, with D possibly being TRBD1 (5 bases). The CDR3 has 13 residues. Germline V gene lookup returns CDR1 SGHRS and CDR2 YFSETQ. V dropped 4 bases and J dropped 4 bases, with 11 bases sitting between them. The CDR3 protein is CASSPGKAYGYTF. The CDR3 coding sequence is TGCGCCAGCAGCCCAGGGAAGGCCTATGGCTACACCTTC.

The chain has TRBV15 and TRBJ2-3; tentatively, D is TRBD1 (5 bases). The length of the CDR3 is 16 residues. The germline V gene encodes CDR1 LNHNV and CDR2 YYDKDF (reference sequence). The V gene lost 1 base and the J gene lost 5 bases, with 16 bases spanning the gap. In DNA, the CDR3 is TGTGCCACCAGCAGAGTTAGTTCTTTTAGGGGAGATACGCAGTATTTT. Residues: CATSRVSSFRGDTQYF.

The chain recombines TRBV5-4 with TRBJ2-1; possible D gene TRBD2, 6 bases. CDR1 is SGHNT, CDR2 YYREEE, per germline (reference sequence). The CDR3 is 16 residues long. The germline V and J ends were trimmed by 4 bases and 6 bases, with 20 bases remaining between them. CDR3 protein: CASSRTGTPLGNEQFF. CDR3 sequence (DNA): TGTGCCAGCAGCAGAACCGGGACTCCCTTGGGCAATGAGCAGTTCTTC.

The chain carries TRBV6-6 and TRBJ1-5; D perhaps matches TRBD1 (5 bases). This CDR3 region has 16 residues. V shed 4 bases and J shed 2 bases, with 15 bases lying between them. Looked up from germline, CDR1 is MNHNY and CDR2 is SVGAGI (reference sequence). CDR3 in amino acids: CASSWGSRDGNQPQHF. The CDR3, as DNA: TGTGCCAGCAGTTGGGGATCCAGGGATGGCAATCAGCCCCAGCATTTT.

Worth noting for this clone: Compared with germline, one end of the junction differs, possibly owing to a read error. The chain links TRBV7-9 to TRBJ2-5; D perhaps matches TRBD2 (6 bases). The CDR3 covers 13 residues. Per the germline V gene, CDR1 is SEHNR and CDR2 is FQNEAQ (reference sequence). Here the CDR3 reads CASSGLLKEAQYF. For the CDR3, the DNA is TGTGCCAGCAGCGGACTACTAAAAGAGGCCCAGTACTTC.